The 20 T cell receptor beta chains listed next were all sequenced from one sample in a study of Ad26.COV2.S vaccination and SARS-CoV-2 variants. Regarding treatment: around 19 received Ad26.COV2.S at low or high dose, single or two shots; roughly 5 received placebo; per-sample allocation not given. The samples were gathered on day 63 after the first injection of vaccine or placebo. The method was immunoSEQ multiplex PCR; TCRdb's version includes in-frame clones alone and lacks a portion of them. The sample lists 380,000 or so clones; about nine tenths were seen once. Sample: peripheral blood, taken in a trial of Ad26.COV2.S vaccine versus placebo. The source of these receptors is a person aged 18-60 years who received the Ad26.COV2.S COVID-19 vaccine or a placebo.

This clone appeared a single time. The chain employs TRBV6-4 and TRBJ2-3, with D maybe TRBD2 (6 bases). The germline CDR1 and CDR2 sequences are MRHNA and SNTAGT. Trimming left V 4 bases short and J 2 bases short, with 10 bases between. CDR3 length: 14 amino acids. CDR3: CASSVGRDTDTQYF. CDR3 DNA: TGTGCCAGCAGTGTTGGGCGGGACACAGATACGCAGTATTTT.

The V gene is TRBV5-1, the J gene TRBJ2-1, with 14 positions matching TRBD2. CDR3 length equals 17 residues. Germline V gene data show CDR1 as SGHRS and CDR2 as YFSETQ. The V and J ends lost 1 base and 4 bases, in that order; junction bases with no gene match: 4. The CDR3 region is CASSLRLAGGGYNEQFF. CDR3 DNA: TGCGCCAGCAGCTTGAGACTAGCGGGAGGGGGATACAATGAGCAGTTCTTC.

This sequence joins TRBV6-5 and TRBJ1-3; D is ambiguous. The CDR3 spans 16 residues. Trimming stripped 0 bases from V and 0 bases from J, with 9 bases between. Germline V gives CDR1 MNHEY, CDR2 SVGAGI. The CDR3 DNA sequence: TGTGCCAGCAGTTACTCGGGCAGAATCTCTGGAAACACCATATATTTT. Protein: CASSYSGRISGNTIYF.

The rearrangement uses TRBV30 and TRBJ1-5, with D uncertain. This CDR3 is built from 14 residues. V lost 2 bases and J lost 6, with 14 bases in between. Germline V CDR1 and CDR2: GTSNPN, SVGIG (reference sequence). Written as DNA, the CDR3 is TGTGCCTGGAGTTTGGGTCGGTGGGGTCAGCCCCAGCATTTT. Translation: CAWSLGRWGQPQHF.

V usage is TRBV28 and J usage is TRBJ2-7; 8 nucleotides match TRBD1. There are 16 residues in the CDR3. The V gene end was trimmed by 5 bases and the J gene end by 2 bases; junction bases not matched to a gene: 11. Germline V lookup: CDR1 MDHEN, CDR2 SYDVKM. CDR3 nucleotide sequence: TGTGCCAGCAGTGCCTGGGACAGGTCGAACCCCTACGAGCAGTACTTC. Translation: CASSAWDRSNPYEQYF. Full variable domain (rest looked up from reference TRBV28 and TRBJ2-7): DVKVTQSSRYLVKRTGEKVFLECVQDMDHENMFWYRQDPGLGLRLIYFSYDVKMKEKGDIPEGYSVSREKKERFSLILESASTNQTSMYLCASSAWDRSNPYEQYFGPGTRLTVT.

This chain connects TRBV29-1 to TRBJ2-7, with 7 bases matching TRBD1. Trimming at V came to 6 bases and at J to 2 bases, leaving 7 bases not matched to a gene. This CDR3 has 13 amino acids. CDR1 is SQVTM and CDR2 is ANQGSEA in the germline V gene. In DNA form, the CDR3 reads TGCAGCGTCGGCGGACAGGACCCCTACGAGCAGTACTTC. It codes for CSVGGQDPYEQYF.

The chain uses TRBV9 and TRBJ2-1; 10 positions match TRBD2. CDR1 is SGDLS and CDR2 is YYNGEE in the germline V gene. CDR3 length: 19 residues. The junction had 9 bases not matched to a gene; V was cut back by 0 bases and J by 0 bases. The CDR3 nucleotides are TGTGCCAGCAGCGTAGGGGAGATAGCGGGAGGAATCTCCTACAATGAGCAGTTCTTC. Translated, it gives CASSVGEIAGGISYNEQFF.

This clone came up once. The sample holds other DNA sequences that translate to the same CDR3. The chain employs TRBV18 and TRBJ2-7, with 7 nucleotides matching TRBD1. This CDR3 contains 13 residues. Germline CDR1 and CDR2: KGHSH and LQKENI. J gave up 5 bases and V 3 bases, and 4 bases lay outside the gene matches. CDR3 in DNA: TGTGCCAGCTCACCTGGGCAGGGGGACGAGCAGTACTTC. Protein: CASSPGQGDEQYF.

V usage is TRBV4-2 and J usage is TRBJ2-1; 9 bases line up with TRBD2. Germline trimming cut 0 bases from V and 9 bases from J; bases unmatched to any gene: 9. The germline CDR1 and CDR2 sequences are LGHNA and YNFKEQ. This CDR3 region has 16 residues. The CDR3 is CASSQDRGAGGFEQFF. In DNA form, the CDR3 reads TGTGCCAGCAGCCAAGATAGAGGAGCGGGGGGTTTTGAGCAGTTCTTC.

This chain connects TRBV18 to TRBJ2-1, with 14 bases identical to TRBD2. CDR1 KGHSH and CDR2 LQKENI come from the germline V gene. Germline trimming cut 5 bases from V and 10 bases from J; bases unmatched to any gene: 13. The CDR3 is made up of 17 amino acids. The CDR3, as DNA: TGTGCCAGCTCATCGAGACCCGGGACTAGCGGGAGAGACGAGCAGTTCTTC. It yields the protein CASSSRPGTSGRDEQFF.

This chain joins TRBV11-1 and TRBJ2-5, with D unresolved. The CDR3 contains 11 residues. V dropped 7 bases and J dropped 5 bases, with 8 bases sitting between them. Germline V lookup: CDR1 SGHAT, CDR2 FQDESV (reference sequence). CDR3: CASTSAETQYF. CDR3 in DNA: TGTGCCAGCACCTCCGCTGAGACCCAGTACTTC.

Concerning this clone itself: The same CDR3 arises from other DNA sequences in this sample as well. The CDR3 here is CASSYRDRGRRGYTF. DNA for the CDR3: TGTGCCAGCAGTTACAGGGACAGGGGGCGCCGAGGCTACACCTTC. The chain employs TRBV6-5 and TRBJ1-2; TRBD1 aligns across 12 bases. The CDR3 is made up of 15 amino acids. Germline V CDR1 and CDR2: MNHEY, SVGAGI. J was trimmed by 8 bases and V by 2 bases; bases with no gene match: 6.

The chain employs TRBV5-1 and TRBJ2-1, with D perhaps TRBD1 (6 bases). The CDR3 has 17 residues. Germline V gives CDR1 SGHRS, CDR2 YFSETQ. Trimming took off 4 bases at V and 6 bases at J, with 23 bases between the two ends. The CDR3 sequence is CASSPGGRQVGLNEQFF. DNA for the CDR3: TGCGCCAGCAGCCCGGGTGGTCGACAGGTTGGCCTCAATGAGCAGTTCTTC.

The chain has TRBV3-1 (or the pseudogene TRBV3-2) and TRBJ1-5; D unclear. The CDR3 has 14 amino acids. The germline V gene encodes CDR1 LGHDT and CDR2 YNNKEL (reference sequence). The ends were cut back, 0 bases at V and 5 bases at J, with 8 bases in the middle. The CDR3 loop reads CASSQDWRDQPQHF. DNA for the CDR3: TGTGCCAGCAGCCAAGATTGGAGGGATCAGCCCCAGCATTTT.

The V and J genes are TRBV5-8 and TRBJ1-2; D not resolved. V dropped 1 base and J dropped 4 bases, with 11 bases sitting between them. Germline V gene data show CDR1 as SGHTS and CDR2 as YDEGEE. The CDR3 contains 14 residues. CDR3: CASSLWAEGYGYTF. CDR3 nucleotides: TGTGCCAGCAGCTTGTGGGCGGAAGGCTATGGCTACACCTTC.

In nucleotides, the CDR3 is TGTGCCAGCGTGTCGATCGGAAACACCATATATTTT. Amino acid sequence: CASVSIGNTIYF. V usage is TRBV6-6 and J usage is TRBJ1-3, with no clear D. CDR1 and CDR2 (germline): MNHNY, SVGAGI (reference sequence). CDR3 length: 12 amino acids. Trimming took off 8 bases at V and 4 bases at J, with 9 bases between the two ends.

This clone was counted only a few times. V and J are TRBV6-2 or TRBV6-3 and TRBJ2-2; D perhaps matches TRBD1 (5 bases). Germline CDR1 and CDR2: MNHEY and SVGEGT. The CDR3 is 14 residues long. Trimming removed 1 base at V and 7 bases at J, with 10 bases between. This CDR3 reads CASSYFRVNGELFF. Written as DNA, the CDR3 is TGTGCCAGCAGTTACTTCAGGGTGAACGGGGAGCTGTTTTTT.

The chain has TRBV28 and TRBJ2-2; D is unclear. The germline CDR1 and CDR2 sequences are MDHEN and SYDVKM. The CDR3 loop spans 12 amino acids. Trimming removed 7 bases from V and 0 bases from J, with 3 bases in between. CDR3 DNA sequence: TGTGCCAGCATTGCGAACACCGGGGAGCTGTTTTTT. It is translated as CASIANTGELFF.

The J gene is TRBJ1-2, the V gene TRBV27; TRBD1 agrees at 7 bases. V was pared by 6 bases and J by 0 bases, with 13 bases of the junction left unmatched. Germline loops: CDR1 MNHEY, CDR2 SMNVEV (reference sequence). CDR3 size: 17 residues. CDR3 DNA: TGTGCCAGCAGATTTGTCGAGGGCAGGGGGACTAACTATGGCTACACCTTC. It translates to CASRFVEGRGTNYGYTF.

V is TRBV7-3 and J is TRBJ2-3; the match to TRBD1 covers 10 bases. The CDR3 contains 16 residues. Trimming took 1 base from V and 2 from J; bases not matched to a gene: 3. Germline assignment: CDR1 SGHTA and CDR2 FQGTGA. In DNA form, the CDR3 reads TGTGCCAGCAGCTTAAGGGGGACAGGGGCCACAGATACGCAGTATTTT. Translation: CASSLRGTGATDTQYF.